This TCR beta chain comes out of a study of T cells in Graves' hyperthyroidism and ophthalmopathy. This clonotype has ten or more counts. No antigen is known for it. The CDR3 has 12 amino acids. Germline V CDR1 and CDR2: MDHEN, SYDVKM. Deletions cut 7 bases from V and 3 bases from J, with 10 bases between. RNA transcripts yielded amplified TCR beta CDR3 regions. The HTBI primer set was used in a first-round RT-PCR of the TCR CDR3. One entry per CDR3 protein results from TCRdb running MiXCR on the multiplex PCR reads. The table has 250,000 to 300,000 distinct CDR3 sequences, 12% to 15% seen once. Overall study findings and caveats: Blood samples included most of the expanded thyroid clonotypes exceeding 0.001. Patients with ophthalmopathy were separated from those with stable hyperthyroidism by a 13 V-J model.

The chain joins TRBV28 to TRBJ2-7, with TRBD2 as a possible D gene (6 bases). The receptor comes from a woman in her thirties or forties with Graves' hyperthyroidism. Sequencing was carried out using blood. The CDR3: CASIAGNYEQYF. In nucleotides, the CDR3 is TGTGCCAGCATCGCGGGAAACTACGAGCAGTACTTC.